What follows are 8 T cell receptor beta chains derived from one specimen sequenced in a study of T-cell memory formation after mild COVID-19. Each CDR3 protein is one row after TCRdb ran MiXCR on the 5' RACE reads. The table records 390,000 or so distinct CDR3 sequences, around a sixth of them present only once. Sequencing was done on a sample of PBMCs or a T cell subset sorted from them (not recorded which). The receptor source for this set is a man between 18 and 35 years old who had mild COVID-19 (a few samples of this study predate the infection). Cell type and time point are not known.

This clonotype was recorded a few times. V usage is TRBV24-1 and J usage is TRBJ1-1; D gene unclear. Per germline, CDR1 KGHDR and CDR2 SFDVKD. The V gene lost 7 bases and the J gene lost 4 bases, with 12 bases spanning the gap. The CDR3 spans 13 residues. CDR3 protein: CATSLGGSTEAFF. As DNA, the CDR3 is TGTGCCACCAGCCTGGGAGGGAGCACTGAAGCTTTCTTT.

The table lists this clonotype with a few counts. CDR3 in DNA: TGTGCCAGCAGCTTAGGACAGGCAAGAGCAGATACGCAGTATTTT. Translated, it gives CASSLGQARADTQYF. The genes are TRBV5-5 and TRBJ2-3; TRBD1 agrees at 7 bases. Trimming cost V 2 bases and J 4 bases; bases outside gene matches: 7. The germline CDR1 and CDR2 sequences are SGHKS and YYEKEE (reference sequence). The CDR3 runs to 15 residues.

This clonotype appeared a few times. The V and J genes are TRBV7-8 and TRBJ2-3, with 7 bases aligning to TRBD1. With 2 bases clipped from V and 2 bases from J, the junction kept 10 bases outside the gene matches. This CDR3 spans 17 amino acids. Germline CDR1 SGHVS, CDR2 FQNEAQ. The CDR3 sequence: CASSLMLGDRDTDTQYF. CDR3 sequence (DNA): TGTGCCAGCAGCTTAATGCTCGGGGACAGAGACACAGATACGCAGTATTTT.

This clonotype was seen a handful of times. The chain joins TRBV4-3 to TRBJ2-2; TRBD2 matches 7 bases. Looked up from germline, CDR1 is LGHNA and CDR2 is YSLEER. The CDR3 contains 15 residues. V dropped 0 bases and J dropped 4; count of bases not matched to a gene: 2. CDR3 nucleotides: TGCGCCAGCAGCCAAGAGATAGCGGGCACCGGGGAGCTGTTTTTT. This sequence encodes CASSQEIAGTGELFF.

The chain employs TRBV7-3 and TRBJ2-1, with D tentatively TRBD1 or TRBD2 (5 bases each). The V and J ends lost 5 bases and 7 bases respectively, with 21 bases between them. The CDR3 sequence is 16 residues long. Germline V CDR1 and CDR2: SGHTA, FQGTGA. The CDR3 DNA reads as TGTGCCAGCAGCGAACCCGGGACCTACAATTTAAATGAGCAGTTCTTC. It is translated as CASSEPGTYNLNEQFF.

This clonotype has at least ten counts. V is TRBV5-6 and J is TRBJ2-3, with D possibly being TRBD1 (5 bases). The ends were cut back, 1 base at V and 2 bases at J, with 8 bases in the middle. From germline, CDR1 is SGHDT and CDR2 YYEEEE. This CDR3 is built from 14 residues. CDR3 protein: CASSLNRHTDTQYF. In DNA, the CDR3 is TGTGCCAGCAGCTTGAACAGGCACACAGATACGCAGTATTTT.

This clonotype was seen more than once but under ten times. The V and J genes are TRBV12-3 or TRBV12-4 and TRBJ2-7; 10 bases are a match to TRBD1. This CDR3 spans 14 amino acids. Unmatched junction bases numbered 7, after V lost 6 bases and J lost 5 bases. CDR3 coding DNA: TGTGCCAGCAGCCCCACCGGGACAGGGGACGAGCAGTACGTC. Its protein is CASSPTGTGDEQYV.

The chain recombines TRBV6-5 with TRBJ1-1; D gene uncertain. The CDR3 covers 13 residues. Trimming took 0 bases from V and 6 from J, leaving 8 bases between them. The germline gives CDR1 MNHEY, CDR2 SVGAGI. CDR3 sequence reads: CASSYSISSEAFF. The DNA of the CDR3 is TGTGCCAGCAGTTACTCGATCAGTTCTGAAGCTTTCTTT.